These T cell receptor beta chains were read from a single sample in a study of T cell responses to AZD1222 COVID-19 vaccine. The table came from immunoSEQ multiplex PCR; TCRdb's copy has only in-frame clones and leaves some out. This table has roughly 60,000 clones, about three quarters appearing once. The sample was peripheral blood, taken 28 days after the second AZD1222 dose. The receptors derive from an adult who received the AZD1222 COVID-19 vaccine. Both conserved end residues are part of each CDR3. D genes are given only for firm matches. Part of the rows lack a size; the others show once, few, many or a class for expanded clones.

d_call: .
v_call: TRBV9
j_call: TRBJ1-3
clone_size: .
cdr3_aa: CASSQGDPGNTIYF
cdr3_nt: TGTGCCAGCAGTCAGGGTGACCCAGGAAACACCATATATTTT

d_call: TRBD1
v_call: TRBV15
j_call: TRBJ2-3
clone_size: once
cdr3_aa: CATSARGGEFTDTQYF
cdr3_nt: TGTGCCACCAGCGCCAGAGGGGGCGAATTCACAGATACGCAGTATTTT

d_call: .
v_call: TRBV6-1
j_call: TRBJ1-1
clone_size: few
cdr3_aa: CASSEAEGGLTEAFF
cdr3_nt: TGTGCCAGCAGTGAAGCAGAGGGGGGGCTTACTGAAGCTTTCTTT

d_call: .
v_call: TRBV6-5
j_call: TRBJ1-5
clone_size: .
cdr3_aa: CASSRVGRQPQHF
cdr3_nt: TGTGCCAGCAGTCGGGTGGGGCGTCAGCCCCAGCATTTT

d_call: TRBD1
v_call: TRBV4-1
j_call: TRBJ1-6
clone_size: .
cdr3_aa: CASSQPAGQGPRSPLHF
cdr3_nt: TGCGCCAGCAGCCAACCTGCCGGACAGGGACCGAGATCACCCCTCCACTTT

d_call: TRBD1
v_call: TRBV3-1/TRBV3-2
j_call: TRBJ2-2
clone_size: .
cdr3_aa: CASSRPPEQGPGELFF
cdr3_nt: TGTGCCAGCAGCCGACCGCCCGAACAGGGGCCCGGGGAGCTGTTTTTT

d_call: .
v_call: TRBV28
j_call: TRBJ1-4
clone_size: .
cdr3_aa: CASRGVFNEKLFF
cdr3_nt: TGTGCCAGCAGAGGGGTCTTTAATGAAAAACTGTTTTTT

d_call: TRBD1
v_call: TRBV5-4
j_call: TRBJ2-5
clone_size: .
cdr3_aa: CASSPAGGLETQYF
cdr3_nt: TGTGCCAGCAGCCCGGCAGGGGGCTTGGAGACCCAGTACTTC

d_call: .
v_call: TRBV5-1
j_call: TRBJ2-3
clone_size: few
cdr3_aa: CASSLDPTSSDTQYF
cdr3_nt: TGCGCCAGCAGCTTGGACCCTACTAGCTCCGATACGCAGTATTTT

d_call: .
v_call: TRBV12-3/TRBV12-4
j_call: TRBJ1-4
clone_size: .
cdr3_aa: CASSPFGEKLFF
cdr3_nt: TGTGCCAGCAGTCCCTTTGGGGAAAAACTGTTTTTT

d_call: .
v_call: TRBV29-1
j_call: TRBJ2-1
clone_size: once
cdr3_aa: CSVDHGLFDEQFF
cdr3_nt: TGCAGCGTTGACCATGGACTTTTTGATGAGCAGTTCTTC

d_call: .
v_call: TRBV28
j_call: TRBJ1-5
clone_size: .
cdr3_aa: CASSSQNQPQHF
cdr3_nt: TGTGCCAGCAGTTCTCAAAATCAGCCCCAGCATTTT

d_call: .
v_call: TRBV14
j_call: TRBJ1-1
clone_size: .
cdr3_aa: CASSQDLDTEAFF
cdr3_nt: TGTGCCAGCAGCCAAGATTTGGATACTGAAGCTTTCTTT

d_call: .
v_call: TRBV14
j_call: TRBJ2-7
clone_size: .
cdr3_aa: CASSQSRYEQYF
cdr3_nt: TGTGCCAGCAGCCAGAGTCGCTACGAGCAGTACTTC

d_call: .
v_call: TRBV2
j_call: TRBJ2-5
clone_size: .
cdr3_aa: CASSGGGTVTVTQYF
cdr3_nt: TGTGCCAGCAGTGGGGGCGGGACAGTTACAGTAACCCAGTACTTC

d_call: .
v_call: TRBV13
j_call: TRBJ1-2
clone_size: .
cdr3_aa: CASSSVQVNYGYTF
cdr3_nt: TGTGCCAGCAGCTCCGTACAGGTTAACTATGGCTACACCTTC

d_call: TRBD1
v_call: TRBV9
j_call: TRBJ1-6
clone_size: .
cdr3_aa: CASNRGLDSPLHF
cdr3_nt: TGTGCCAGCAACAGGGGGCTGGATTCACCCCTCCACTTT

d_call: TRBD2
v_call: TRBV25-1
j_call: TRBJ2-1
clone_size: .
cdr3_aa: CASSPAGNEQFF
cdr3_nt: TGTGCCAGCAGTCCAGCGGGGAATGAGCAGTTCTTC

d_call: .
v_call: TRBV10-2
j_call: TRBJ2-2
clone_size: .
cdr3_aa: CASSERSASGTGELFF
cdr3_nt: TGCGCCAGCAGTGAGCGATCGGCCTCGGGCACCGGGGAGCTGTTTTTT

d_call: .
v_call: TRBV28
j_call: TRBJ2-1
clone_size: .
cdr3_aa: CASRVAGEIDEQFF
cdr3_nt: TGTGCCAGCCGAGTCGCGGGTGAAATAGATGAGCAGTTCTTC

d_call: .
v_call: TRBV10-3
j_call: TRBJ2-3
clone_size: .
cdr3_aa: CAISSESASVSTDTQYF
cdr3_nt: TGTGCCATCTCCTCTGAGTCCGCTAGCGTAAGCACAGATACGCAGTATTTT

d_call: TRBD1
v_call: TRBV4-1
j_call: TRBJ1-1
clone_size: .
cdr3_aa: CASSQEGTGGSRFETEAFF
cdr3_nt: TGCGCCAGCAGCCAAGAGGGGACAGGGGGATCCCGCTTTGAGACTGAAGCTTTCTTT

d_call: .
v_call: TRBV7-3
j_call: TRBJ1-2
clone_size: .
cdr3_aa: CASSLSQGVGYTF
cdr3_nt: TGTGCCAGCAGCTTGAGTCAGGGTGTTGGCTACACCTTC

d_call: .
v_call: TRBV18
j_call: TRBJ2-1
clone_size: .
cdr3_aa: CASSSYFRGEQFF
cdr3_nt: TGTGCCAGCTCATCATACTTCAGGGGAGAGCAGTTCTTC

d_call: TRBD1
v_call: TRBV19
j_call: TRBJ2-7
clone_size: .
cdr3_aa: CASSMRTGASREQYF
cdr3_nt: TGTGCCAGTAGTATGAGGACAGGGGCTTCGCGGGAGCAGTACTTC

d_call: .
v_call: TRBV6-4
j_call: TRBJ2-7
clone_size: .
cdr3_aa: CASQFNRDRPYEQYF
cdr3_nt: TGTGCCAGCCAATTTAATAGAGACAGGCCCTACGAGCAGTACTTC

d_call: .
v_call: TRBV21-1
j_call: TRBJ1-4
clone_size: once
cdr3_aa: CASSPRGRREEKLFF
cdr3_nt: TGTGCCAGCAGTCCCAGGGGCAGGCGGGAGGAAAAACTGTTTTTT

d_call: .
v_call: TRBV11-2
j_call: TRBJ2-3
clone_size: .
cdr3_aa: CASSFLGGISTDTQYF
cdr3_nt: TGTGCCAGCAGCTTCTTAGGCGGGATTAGCACAGATACGCAGTATTTT

d_call: .
v_call: TRBV4-1
j_call: TRBJ2-5
clone_size: .
cdr3_aa: CASSQEDYQETQYF
cdr3_nt: TGCGCCAGCAGCCAAGAGGACTACCAAGAGACCCAGTACTTC